This record covers a single T cell receptor (beta chain). This sample is part of a study of blood T cell repertoires in COVID-19. Across the whole study: There were acute and convalescent COVID-19 samples, and they came from the United States, Italy and Spain. From T cells, B-cell-depleted T cells, or PBMCs came the material, which was cDNA or gDNA.

Germline trimming cut 0 bases from V and 0 bases from J; bases unmatched to any gene: 4. This CDR3 region has 18 residues. Per the germline V gene, CDR1 is SGHRS and CDR2 is YFSETQ. Study processing details: Researchers report that nucleated cell counts were estimated from reference gene primer amplification. Clones were sequenced by immunoSEQ multiplex PCR, and TCRdb holds only the in-frame ones, with some missing. The V and J calls and clone size were taken over from that table, and D and trimming were inferred from the DNA. Of under 250,000 clones in the sample, roughly nine tenths were seen once.

The gene calls are TRBV5-1 and TRBJ2-6, with TRBD2 identical over 9 bases. The sequence was collected from a man aged 55 to 69 with acute or convalescent COVID-19. Sequencing was carried out using peripheral blood. The CDR3 DNA follows: TGCGCCAGCAGCTTGGGGGCTAGCGGGAACTCTGGGGCCAACGTCCTGACTTTC. Its protein is CASSLGASGNSGANVLTF.